This T cell receptor (beta chain) was identified during a study of control samples from healthy donors and cancer patients (dated by TCRdb to the early 2020s). Comment on this clone: Its antigen is unknown. No base quality values were provided; no much bigger clone lies one nucleotide off.

The library was prepared using the immunoSEQ multiplex PCR assay. TCRdb carries this immuneACCESS record with in-frame sequences only. Its versions omit some clonotypes, under half of them owing to an unresolved V gene in the studies checked, with the rest unexplained. The sample table shows 150,000 to 200,000 clones, and approximately 90% are seen once. The ten largest account for around 12% of the sample. The TCR sequence derives from a man aged 25-40 years in good health. Sequencing was performed on blood.

The CDR3 region has the sequence CASSSNTGQGGSYTF. The DNA reads as follows: TGCGCCAGCAGTTCTAACACGGGACAGGGGGGCAGCTACACCTTC. Rearrangement joined TRBV5-1 to TRBJ1-2, with 11 junctional bases fitting TRBD1. The CDR3, from cysteine to phenylalanine, totals 15 residues. Just CDR3 DNA is preserved here, 45 bases in frame from base 1. Germline trimming: 5 bases from V, 9 bases from J; junction bases outside gene matches: 12. The germline V gene sets CDR1 to SGHRS and CDR2 to YFSETQ.